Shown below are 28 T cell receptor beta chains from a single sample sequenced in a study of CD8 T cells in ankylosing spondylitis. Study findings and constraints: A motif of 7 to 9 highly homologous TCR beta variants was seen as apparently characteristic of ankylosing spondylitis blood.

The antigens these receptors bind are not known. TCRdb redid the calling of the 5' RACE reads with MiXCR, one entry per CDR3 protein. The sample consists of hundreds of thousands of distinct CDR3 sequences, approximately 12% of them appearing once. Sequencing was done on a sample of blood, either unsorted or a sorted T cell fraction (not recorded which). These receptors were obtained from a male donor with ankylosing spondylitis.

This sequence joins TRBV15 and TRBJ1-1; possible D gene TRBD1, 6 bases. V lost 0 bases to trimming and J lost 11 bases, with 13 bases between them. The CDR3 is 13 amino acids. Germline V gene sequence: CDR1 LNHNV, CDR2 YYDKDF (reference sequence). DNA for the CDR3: TGTGCCACCAGCAGAGATACAGGGCGACAGGCTTTCTTT. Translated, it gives CATSRDTGRQAFF.

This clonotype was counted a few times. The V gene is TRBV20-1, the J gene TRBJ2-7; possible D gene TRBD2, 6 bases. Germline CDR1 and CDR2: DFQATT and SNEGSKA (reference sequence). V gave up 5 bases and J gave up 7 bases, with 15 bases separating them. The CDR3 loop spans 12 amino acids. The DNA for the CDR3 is TGCAGTGCTGGGGGGACGCCAAGGGAGCAGTACTTC. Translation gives CSAGGTPREQYF.

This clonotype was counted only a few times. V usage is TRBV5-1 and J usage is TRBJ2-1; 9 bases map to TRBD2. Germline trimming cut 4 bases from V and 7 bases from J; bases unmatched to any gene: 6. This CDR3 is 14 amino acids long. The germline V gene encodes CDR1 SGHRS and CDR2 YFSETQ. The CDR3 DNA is TGCGCCAGCAGCGCGGGGGGGGTGGATAATGAGCAGTTCTTC. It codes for CASSAGGVDNEQFF. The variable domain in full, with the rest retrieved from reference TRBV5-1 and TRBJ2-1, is KAGVTQTPRYLIKTRGQQVTLSCSPISGHRSVSWYQQTPGQGLQFLFEYFSETQRNKGNFPGRFSGRQFSNSRSEMNVSTLELGDSALYLCASSAGGVDNEQFFGPGTRLTVL.

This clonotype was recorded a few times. The CDR3 DNA sequence: TGCAGTGCCTCCGGGACTAGCGGGAGGGCGTACGAGCAGTACTTC. Translating gives CSASGTSGRAYEQYF. V usage is TRBV20-1 and J usage is TRBJ2-7, with 16 bases fitting TRBD2. This CDR3 is built from 15 residues. In germline, CDR1 is DFQATT, CDR2 SNEGSKA (reference sequence). Losses at the gene ends were 6 bases for V and 4 bases for J; bases not matched to a gene: 6.

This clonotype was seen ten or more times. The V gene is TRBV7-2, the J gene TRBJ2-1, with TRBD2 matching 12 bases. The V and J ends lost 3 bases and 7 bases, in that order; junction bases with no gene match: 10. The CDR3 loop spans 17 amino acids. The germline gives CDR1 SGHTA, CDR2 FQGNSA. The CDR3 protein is CASSLTSGSPLWNEQFF. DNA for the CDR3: TGTGCCAGCAGCTTGACTAGCGGGAGCCCCTTATGGAATGAGCAGTTCTTC.

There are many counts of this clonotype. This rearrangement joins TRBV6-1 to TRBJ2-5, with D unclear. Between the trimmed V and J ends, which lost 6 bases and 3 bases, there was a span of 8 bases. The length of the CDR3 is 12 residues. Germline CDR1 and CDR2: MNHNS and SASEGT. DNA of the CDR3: TGTGCCAGCAGAAGGATTAAAGAGACCCAGTACTTC. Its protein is CASRRIKETQYF.

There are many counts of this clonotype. The CDR3 DNA follows: TGCAGTGCTAGAACCGACTCCTACGAGCAGTACTTC. It codes for CSARTDSYEQYF. The chain has TRBV20-1 and TRBJ2-7; D is undetermined. With 2 bases removed from V and 0 bases from J, the gap between germline ends came to 5 bases. The CDR3 totals 12 residues. Per germline, CDR1 DFQATT and CDR2 SNEGSKA (reference sequence).

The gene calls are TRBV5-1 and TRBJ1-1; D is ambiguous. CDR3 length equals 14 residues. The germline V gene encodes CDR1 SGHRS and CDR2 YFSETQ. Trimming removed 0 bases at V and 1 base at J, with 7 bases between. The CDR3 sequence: CASSLEARNTEAFF. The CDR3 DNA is TGCGCCAGCAGCTTGGAGGCCAGGAACACTGAAGCTTTCTTT.

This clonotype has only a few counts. CDR3 amino acids: CSALGQLYEQYF. In nucleotides, the CDR3 is TGCAGTGCTTTGGGACAGCTCTACGAGCAGTACTTC. The genes are TRBV20-1 and TRBJ2-7, with TRBD1 identical over 7 bases. CDR3 length equals 12 residues. Germline loops: CDR1 DFQATT, CDR2 SNEGSKA (reference sequence). With 5 bases clipped from V and 3 bases from J, the junction kept 4 bases outside the gene matches.

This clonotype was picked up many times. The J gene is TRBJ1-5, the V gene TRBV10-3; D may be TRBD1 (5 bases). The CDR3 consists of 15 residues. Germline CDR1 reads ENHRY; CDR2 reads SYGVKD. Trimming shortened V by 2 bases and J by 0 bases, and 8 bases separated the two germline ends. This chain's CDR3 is CAISESTGSNQPQHF. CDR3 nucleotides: TGTGCCATCAGTGAGAGTACAGGTAGCAATCAGCCCCAGCATTTT.

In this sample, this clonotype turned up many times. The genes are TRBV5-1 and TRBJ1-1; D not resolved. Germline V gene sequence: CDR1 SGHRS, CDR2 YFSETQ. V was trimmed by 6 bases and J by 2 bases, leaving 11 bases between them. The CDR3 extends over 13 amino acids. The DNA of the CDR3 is TGCGCCAGCAAAGCAGGTACTAACACTGAAGCTTTCTTT. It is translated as CASKAGTNTEAFF. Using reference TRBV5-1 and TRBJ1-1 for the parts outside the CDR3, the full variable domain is KAGVTQTPRYLIKTRGQQVTLSCSPISGHRSVSWYQQTPGQGLQFLFEYFSETQRNKGNFPGRFSGRQFSNSRSEMNVSTLELGDSALYLCASKAGTNTEAFFGQGTRLTVV.

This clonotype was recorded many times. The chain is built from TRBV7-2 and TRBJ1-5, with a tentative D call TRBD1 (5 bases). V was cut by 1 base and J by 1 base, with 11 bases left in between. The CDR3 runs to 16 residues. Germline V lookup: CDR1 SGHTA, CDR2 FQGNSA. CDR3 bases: TGTGCCAGCAGCTTAGAGGACGCAGGGAGCAATCAGCCCCAGCATTTT. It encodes CASSLEDAGSNQPQHF.

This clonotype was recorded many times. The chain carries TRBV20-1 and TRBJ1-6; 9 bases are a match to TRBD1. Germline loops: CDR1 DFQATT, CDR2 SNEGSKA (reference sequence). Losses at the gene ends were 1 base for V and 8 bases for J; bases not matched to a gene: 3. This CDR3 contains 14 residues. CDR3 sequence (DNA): TGCAGTGCTAGAGGGACAGGGGATTATTCACCCCTCCACTTT. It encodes CSARGTGDYSPLHF.

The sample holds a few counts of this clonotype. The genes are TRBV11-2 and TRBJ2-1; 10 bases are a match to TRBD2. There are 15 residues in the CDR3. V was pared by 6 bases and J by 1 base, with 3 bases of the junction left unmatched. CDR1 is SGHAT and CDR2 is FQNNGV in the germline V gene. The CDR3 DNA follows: TGTGCCAGCAGGGTTAGCGGGAGGTCCTACAATGAGCAGTTCTTC. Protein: CASRVSGRSYNEQFF.

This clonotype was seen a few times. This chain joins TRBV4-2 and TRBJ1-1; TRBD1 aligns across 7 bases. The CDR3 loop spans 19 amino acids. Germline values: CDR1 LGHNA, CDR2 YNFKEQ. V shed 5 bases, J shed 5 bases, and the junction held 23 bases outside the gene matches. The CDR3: CASSKGHQGGAPPGTEAFF. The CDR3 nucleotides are TGTGCCAGCAGCAAGGGACATCAGGGGGGGGCACCCCCGGGGACTGAAGCTTTCTTT.

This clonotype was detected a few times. Here the CDR3 reads CSARAWGHRTYNEQFF. The CDR3 DNA reads as TGCAGTGCTAGAGCTTGGGGCCACAGGACTTACAATGAGCAGTTCTTC. The chain combines TRBV20-1 with TRBJ2-1; D possibly uses TRBD1 or TRBD2 (5 bases each). Trimming removed 1 base at V and 4 bases at J, with 17 bases between. CDR1 is DFQATT, CDR2 SNEGSKA, per germline (reference sequence). The CDR3 runs 16 residues.

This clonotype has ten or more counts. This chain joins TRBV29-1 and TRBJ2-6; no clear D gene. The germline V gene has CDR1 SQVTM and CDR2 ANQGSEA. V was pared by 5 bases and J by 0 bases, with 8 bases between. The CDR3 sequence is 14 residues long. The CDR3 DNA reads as TGCAGCGTTCGAGTGAGCTCTGGGGCCAACGTCCTGACTTTC. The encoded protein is CSVRVSSGANVLTF. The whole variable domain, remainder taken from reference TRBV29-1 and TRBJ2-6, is SAVISQKPSRDICQRGTSLTIQCQVDSQVTMMFWYRQQPGQSLTLIATANQGSEATYESGFVIDKFPISRPNLTFSTLTVSNMSPEDSSIYLCSVRVSSGANVLTFGAGSRLTVL.

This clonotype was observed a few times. CDR3 sequence (DNA): TGCGCCAGCAGCCAAGACCATGGAGGTAGCACTGAAGCTTTCTTT. This codes for CASSQDHGGSTEAFF. The chain recombines TRBV4-3 with TRBJ1-1; no clear D. V lost 0 bases to trimming and J lost 4 bases, with 12 bases between them. This CDR3 has 15 residues. Germline V gene sequence: CDR1 LGHNA, CDR2 YSLEER.

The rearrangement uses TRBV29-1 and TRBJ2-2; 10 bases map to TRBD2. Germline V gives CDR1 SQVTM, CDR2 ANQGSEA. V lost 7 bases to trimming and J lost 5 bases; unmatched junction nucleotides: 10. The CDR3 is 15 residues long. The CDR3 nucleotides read TGCAGCGCTGGACTAGCGGTGGGTGGTACCGGGGAGCTGTTTTTT. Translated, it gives CSAGLAVGGTGELFF.

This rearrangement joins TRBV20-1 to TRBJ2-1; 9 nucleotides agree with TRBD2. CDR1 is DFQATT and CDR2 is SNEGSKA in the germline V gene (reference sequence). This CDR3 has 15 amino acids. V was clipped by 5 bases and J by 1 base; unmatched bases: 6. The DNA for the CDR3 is TGCAGTGCTGGGTTAGCGGGAGTATCCTACAATGAGCAGTTCTTC. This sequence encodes CSAGLAGVSYNEQFF.

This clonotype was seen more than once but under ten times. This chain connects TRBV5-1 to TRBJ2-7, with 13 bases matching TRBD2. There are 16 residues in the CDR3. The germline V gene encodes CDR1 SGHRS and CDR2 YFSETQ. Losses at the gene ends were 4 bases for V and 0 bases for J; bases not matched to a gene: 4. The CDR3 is CASSGGLAGVSYEQYF. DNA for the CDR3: TGCGCCAGCAGCGGAGGACTAGCGGGGGTCTCCTACGAGCAGTACTTC.

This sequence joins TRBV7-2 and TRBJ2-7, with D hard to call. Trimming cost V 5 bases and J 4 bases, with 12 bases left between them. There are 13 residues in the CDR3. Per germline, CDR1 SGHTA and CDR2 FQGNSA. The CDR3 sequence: CASSRIDEYEQYF. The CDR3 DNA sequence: TGTGCCAGCAGCCGTATTGACGAGTACGAGCAGTACTTC.

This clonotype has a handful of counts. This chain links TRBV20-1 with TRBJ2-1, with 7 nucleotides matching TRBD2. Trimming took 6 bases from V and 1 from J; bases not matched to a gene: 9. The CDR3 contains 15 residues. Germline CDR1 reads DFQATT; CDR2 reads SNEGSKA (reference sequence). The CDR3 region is CSALQAGTSYNEQFF. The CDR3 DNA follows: TGCAGTGCACTTCAAGCGGGAACTTCCTACAATGAGCAGTTCTTC.

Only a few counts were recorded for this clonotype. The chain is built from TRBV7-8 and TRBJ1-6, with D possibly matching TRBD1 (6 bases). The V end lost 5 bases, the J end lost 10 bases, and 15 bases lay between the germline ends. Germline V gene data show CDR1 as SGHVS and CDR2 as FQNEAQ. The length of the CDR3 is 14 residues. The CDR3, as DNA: TGTGCCAGCAGCGCCACAGGGAGGATCTCACCCCTCCACTTT. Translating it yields CASSATGRISPLHF.

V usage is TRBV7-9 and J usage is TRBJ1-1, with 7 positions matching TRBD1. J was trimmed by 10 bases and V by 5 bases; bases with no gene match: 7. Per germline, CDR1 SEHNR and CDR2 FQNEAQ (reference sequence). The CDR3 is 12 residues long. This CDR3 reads CASSQRRQGAFF. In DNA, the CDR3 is TGTGCCAGCAGCCAAAGACGACAGGGAGCTTTCTTT.

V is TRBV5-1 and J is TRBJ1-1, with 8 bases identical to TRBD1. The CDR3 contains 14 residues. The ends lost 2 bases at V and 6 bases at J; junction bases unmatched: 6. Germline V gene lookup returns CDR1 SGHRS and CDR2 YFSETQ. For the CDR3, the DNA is TGCGCCAGCAGCTTAATGACAGGGGACGCTGAAGCTTTCTTT. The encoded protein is CASSLMTGDAEAFF.

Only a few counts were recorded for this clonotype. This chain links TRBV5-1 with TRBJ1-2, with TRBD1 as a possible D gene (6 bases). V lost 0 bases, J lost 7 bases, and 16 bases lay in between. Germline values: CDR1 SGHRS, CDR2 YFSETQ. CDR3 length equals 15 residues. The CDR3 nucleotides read TGCGCCAGCAGCTTGGATAGCAGGGGTTTATCTGGCTACACCTTC. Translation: CASSLDSRGLSGYTF.

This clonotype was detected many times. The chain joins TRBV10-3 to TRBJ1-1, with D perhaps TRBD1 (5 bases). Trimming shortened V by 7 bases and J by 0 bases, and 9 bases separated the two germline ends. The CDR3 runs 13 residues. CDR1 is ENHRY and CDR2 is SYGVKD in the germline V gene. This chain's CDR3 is CAIKGQVNTEAFF. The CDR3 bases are TGTGCCATCAAAGGACAAGTGAACACTGAAGCTTTCTTT.